The 22 T cell receptor beta chains below all came from one sample that was sequenced in a study of T cell responses to AZD1222 COVID-19 vaccine. Profiling relied on immunoSEQ multiplex PCR, and the TCRdb table lists in-frame clones only, not all of them. The table shows more than 95,000 clones, with around nine tenths occurring only once. Material: peripheral blood, obtained on day 0 of AZD1222 vaccination. The source is an adult in good health.

The rearrangement joins TRBV7-9 to TRBJ1-4; perhaps TRBD1 as D (6 bases). V was pared by 4 bases and J by 4 bases, with 13 bases between. The CDR3 has 15 amino acids. The germline CDR1 and CDR2 sequences are SEHNR and FQNEAQ (reference sequence). CDR3 coding DNA: TGTGCCAGCAGCTCTGAGGGGGGCTATAATGAAAAACTGTTTTTT. It encodes CASSSEGGYNEKLFF. Full variable domain (outside the CDR3, taken from reference TRBV7-9 and TRBJ1-4): DTGVSQNPRHKITKRGQNVTFRCDPISEHNRLYWYRQTLGQGPEFLTYFQNEAQLEKSRLLSDRFSAERPKGSFSTLEIQRTEQGDSAMYLCASSSEGGYNEKLFFGSGTQLSVL.

The chain combines TRBV18 with TRBJ2-4; D remains ambiguous. The CDR3 consists of 15 residues. The V end lost 6 bases, the J end lost 0 bases, and 12 bases lay between the germline ends. In germline, CDR1 is KGHSH, CDR2 LQKENI. CDR3 sequence reads: CASSQKSLAKNIQYF. For the CDR3, the DNA is TGTGCCAGCTCTCAGAAATCCCTAGCCAAAAACATTCAGTACTTC. Together with reference TRBV18 and TRBJ2-4, the CDR3 gives the full variable domain: NAGVMQNPRHLVRRRGQEARLRCSPMKGHSHVYWYRQLPEEGLKFMVYLQKENIIDESGMPKERFSAEFPKEGPSILRIQQVVRGDSAAYFCASSQKSLAKNIQYFGAGTRLSVL.

This chain links TRBV27 with TRBJ2-3; D call uncertain. The V gene's germline CDR1 is MNHEY and CDR2 SMNVEV (reference sequence). Deletions cut 3 bases from V and 2 bases from J, with 6 bases between. The CDR3 runs 13 residues. The CDR3 sequence: CASSLGITDTQYF. The CDR3, as DNA: TGTGCCAGCAGTTTGGGGATCACAGATACGCAGTATTTT.

The genes are TRBV6-1 and TRBJ1-5; 7 positions agree with TRBD1. The CDR3 totals 16 residues. CDR1 MNHNS and CDR2 SASEGT come from the germline V gene. V dropped 3 bases and J dropped 4; count of bases not matched to a gene: 9. Here the CDR3 reads CASSDHRGASNQPQHF. The CDR3 region has the DNA TGTGCCAGCAGTGACCACAGGGGCGCCAGTAATCAGCCCCAGCATTTT.

The V and J genes are TRBV30 and TRBJ1-5; weak D call: TRBD1 (5 bases). Trimming removed 3 bases from V and 5 bases from J, with 14 bases in between. The length of the CDR3 is 14 residues. Germline CDR1 and CDR2: GTSNPN and SVGIG (reference sequence). CDR3 region: CAWSRARAYQPQHF. The CDR3 nucleotides are TGTGCCTGGAGCCGGGCCAGGGCCTATCAGCCCCAGCATTTT.

J is TRBJ2-2 and V is TRBV15, with D possibly TRBD2 on 6 matching bases. The CDR3 is 17 residues long. Between the trimmed V and J ends, which lost 3 bases and 0 bases, there was a span of 14 bases. From germline, CDR1 is LNHNV and CDR2 YYDKDF (reference sequence). DNA of the CDR3: TGTGCCACCAGCAGTCCCCCGGGACTCCCGAACACCGGGGAGCTGTTTTTT. Its translation: CATSSPPGLPNTGELFF.

The chain is built from TRBV29-1 and TRBJ2-5, with D perhaps TRBD2 (6 bases). V was pared by 3 bases and J by 4 bases, with 15 bases between. The CDR3 covers 14 residues. The germline V gene encodes CDR1 SQVTM and CDR2 ANQGSEA. The CDR3 sequence is CSVDLRDSLETQYF. The CDR3 bases are TGCAGCGTTGACCTACGGGACTCTTTAGAGACCCAGTACTTC. Filled out from reference TRBV29-1 and TRBJ2-5, the complete variable domain reads SAVISQKPSRDICQRGTSLTIQCQVDSQVTMMFWYRQQPGQSLTLIATANQGSEATYESGFVIDKFPISRPNLTFSTLTVSNMSPEDSSIYLCSVDLRDSLETQYFGPGTRLLVL.

This clone has only one observation. The rearrangement joins TRBV18 to TRBJ2-2; the D call may be TRBD1 or TRBD2 (5 bases each). The CDR3 runs to 17 residues. Germline V gene data show CDR1 as KGHSH and CDR2 as LQKENI. Trimming took off 5 bases at V and 5 bases at J, with 21 bases between the two ends. CDR3 protein: CASSLSGTDSRTGELFF. The DNA of the CDR3 is TGTGCCAGCTCATTATCCGGGACGGACTCCCGGACCGGGGAGCTGTTTTTT.

This clone has a handful of counts. The J gene is TRBJ1-5, the V gene TRBV28; no clear D. The CDR3 sequence is 12 residues long. With 6 bases removed from V and 0 bases from J, the gap between germline ends came to 3 bases. Per the germline V gene, CDR1 is MDHEN and CDR2 is SYDVKM. The CDR3: CASRFSNQPQHF. The CDR3 nucleotides read TGTGCCAGCAGATTTAGCAATCAGCCCCAGCATTTT.

The V call is TRBV7-2, the J call TRBJ2-1; D ambiguous. The V end lost 2 bases, the J end lost 10 bases, and 15 bases lay between the germline ends. CDR1 and CDR2 (germline): SGHTA, FQGNSA. The CDR3 loop spans 14 amino acids. The CDR3 sequence: CASSLRFPTREQFF. The CDR3 DNA reads TGTGCCAGCAGCTTAAGGTTCCCGACTCGCGAGCAGTTCTTC.

The chain combines TRBV6-4 with TRBJ2-3, with a tentative D call TRBD2 (5 bases). The germline V gene encodes CDR1 MRHNA and CDR2 SNTAGT. Trimming took 0 bases from V and 1 from J, leaving 8 bases between them. CDR3 size: 15 residues. The CDR3 sequence: CASSDSPGGTDTQYF. CDR3 nucleotide sequence: TGTGCCAGCAGTGACTCACCCGGGGGCACAGATACGCAGTATTTT.

The chain recombines TRBV20-1 with TRBJ1-5; 9 positions agree with TRBD1. The CDR3 is made up of 17 amino acids. Per germline, CDR1 DFQATT and CDR2 SNEGSKA (reference sequence). V gave up 3 bases and J gave up 0 bases; unmatched junction bases: 9. As DNA, the CDR3 is TGCAGTGCTAGTCCCGGGACAGGGACGGGTAGCAATCAGCCCCAGCATTTT. This translates into CSASPGTGTGSNQPQHF.

The sample holds one count of this clone. The chain has TRBV28 and TRBJ2-2, with a possible D match to TRBD2 (7 bases). The CDR3 sequence is 17 residues long. Germline CDR1 is MDHEN and CDR2 is SYDVKM. The V end lost 8 bases, the J end lost 0 bases, and 19 bases lay between the germline ends. The CDR3 region is CASSTTGGAANTGELFF. The CDR3 nucleotides read TGTGCCAGCTCCACCACGGGGGGCGCGGCGAACACCGGGGAGCTGTTTTTT.

This chain joins TRBV28 and TRBJ2-7, with a tentative D call TRBD1 (7 bases). The V gene's germline CDR1 is MDHEN and CDR2 SYDVKM. The V gene lost 6 bases and the J gene lost 2 bases, with 11 bases spanning the gap. CDR3 length: 13 amino acids. For the CDR3, the DNA is TGTGCCAGCAGGTCAGGGGGGACCTACGAGCAGTACTTC. Translation: CASRSGGTYEQYF. Using reference TRBV28 and TRBJ2-7 for the parts outside the CDR3, the full variable domain is DVKVTQSSRYLVKRTGEKVFLECVQDMDHENMFWYRQDPGLGLRLIYFSYDVKMKEKGDIPEGYSVSREKKERFSLILESASTNQTSMYLCASRSGGTYEQYFGPGTRLTVT.

In its sample, this clone was seen once. This chain uses TRBV18 with TRBJ1-2; D is unresolved. Trimming shortened V by 3 bases and J by 6 bases, and 17 bases separated the two germline ends. Germline V gives CDR1 KGHSH, CDR2 LQKENI. The CDR3 spans 15 residues. The CDR3 here is CASSPRQGNGHGYTF. The CDR3 region has the DNA TGTGCCAGCTCACCCCGACAAGGGAATGGCCATGGCTACACCTTC. Full variable domain (missing parts from reference TRBV18 and TRBJ1-2): NAGVMQNPRHLVRRRGQEARLRCSPMKGHSHVYWYRQLPEEGLKFMVYLQKENIIDESGMPKERFSAEFPKEGPSILRIQQVVRGDSAAYFCASSPRQGNGHGYTFGSGTRLTVV.

V and J are TRBV14 and TRBJ2-5; 9 bases align to TRBD2. In germline, CDR1 is SGHDN, CDR2 FVKESK. With V trimmed by 4 bases and J by 5 bases, 11 bases remained unmatched. This CDR3 has 16 amino acids. CDR3 nucleotide sequence: TGTGCCAGCAGCCCCCGTAGGGTAGCGGGAGAGGAGACCCAGTACTTC. Protein product: CASSPRRVAGEETQYF.

The V call is TRBV5-1, the J call TRBJ2-5; D might be TRBD1 (5 bases). This CDR3 is 15 amino acids long. V lost 0 bases, J lost 4 bases, and 13 bases lay in between. Germline V gene lookup returns CDR1 SGHRS and CDR2 YFSETQ. The CDR3 DNA is TGCGCCAGCAGCTTGGTGGCGGCAGGGTCAGAGACCCAGTACTTC. It is translated as CASSLVAAGSETQYF.

The genes are TRBV5-1 and TRBJ2-1, with D hard to call. V lost 4 bases and J lost 0, with 11 bases in between. This CDR3 comprises 15 residues. The germline CDR1 and CDR2 sequences are SGHRS and YFSETQ. Written as DNA, the CDR3 is TGCGCCAGCAGCCGTGAGCGAAGCTCCTACAATGAGCAGTTCTTC. Protein: CASSRERSSYNEQFF. Complete variable domain (other parts from reference TRBV5-1 and TRBJ2-1): KAGVTQTPRYLIKTRGQQVTLSCSPISGHRSVSWYQQTPGQGLQFLFEYFSETQRNKGNFPGRFSGRQFSNSRSEMNVSTLELGDSALYLCASSRERSSYNEQFFGPGTRLTVL.

The chain employs TRBV28 and TRBJ2-7; D call uncertain. V shed 2 bases and J shed 0 bases, with 2 bases lying between them. The CDR3 runs to 12 residues. Per the germline V gene, CDR1 is MDHEN and CDR2 is SYDVKM. CDR3 sequence (DNA): TGTGCCAGCAGTTTAAACTCCTACGAGCAGTACTTC. This encodes CASSLNSYEQYF.

J is TRBJ1-2 and V is TRBV5-1; D is perhaps TRBD1 (5 bases). V was clipped by 0 bases and J by 2 bases, with 8 bases between them. This CDR3 has 14 residues. Germline lookup yields CDR1 SGHRS and CDR2 YFSETQ. CDR3: CASSLGGTNYGYTF. The CDR3 nucleotides are TGCGCCAGCAGCTTGGGAGGGACCAACTATGGCTACACCTTC.

The V and J genes are TRBV18 and TRBJ2-7; no clear D gene. The length of the CDR3 is 13 residues. Germline values: CDR1 KGHSH, CDR2 LQKENI. V was shortened by 0 bases and J by 7 bases, with 10 bases between the two germline ends. CDR3 sequence reads: CASSPPLREEQYF. DNA of the CDR3: TGTGCCAGCTCACCACCTCTGCGAGAAGAGCAGTACTTC.

This clone was counted only a few times. The genes are TRBV5-1 and TRBJ2-1, with D maybe TRBD2 (6 bases). Germline V gives CDR1 SGHRS, CDR2 YFSETQ. V lost 6 bases and J lost 10, with 11 bases in between. This CDR3 is built from 11 residues. The CDR3, as DNA: TGCGCCAGCACCGTTGGGGGGGAGCAGTTCTTC. Encoded protein: CASTVGGEQFF.